This is a list of T cell receptor beta chains from one sample in a study of regulatory T cells in long-lasting Graves disease. In TCRdb, the multiplex PCR reads were re-called with MiXCR into one record per CDR3 protein. The sample comprises hundreds of thousands of distinct CDR3 sequences, around 20% of which are singletons, and 6.5% to 10% rests with the top ten. Sample: peripheral blood mononuclear cells (PBMCs), taken when the disease was refractory, from a patient treated with antithyroid drugs. Every receptor here comes from a female donor with Graves disease. Each CDR3 is given with its conserved first and last residue. The D gene is left open where the match is weak. Only some rows state a clone size, as once, few, many or a class for expanded clones.

J gene: TRBJ1-5
D gene: .
V gene: TRBV7-2
clone size: many
CDR3 DNA: TGTGCCAGCAGCTTAGGGATCTCAGTTCAGCCCCAGCATTTT
CDR3 protein: CASSLGISVQPQHF

J gene: TRBJ1-1
D gene: .
V gene: TRBV20-1
clone size: many
CDR3 DNA: TGCAGTGGCCACGAAATGAACACTGAAGCTTTCTTT
CDR3 protein: CSGHEMNTEAFF

J gene: TRBJ2-1
D gene: .
V gene: TRBV29-1
clone size: many
CDR3 DNA: TGCAGCGTCACGGGAGCCTACAATGAGCAGTTCTTC
CDR3 protein: CSVTGAYNEQFF

J gene: TRBJ1-5
D gene: .
V gene: TRBV7-8
clone size: many
CDR3 DNA: TGTGCCAGCAGCTTAGGCGGGGGTGCCAATCAGCCCCAGCATTTT
CDR3 protein: CASSLGGGANQPQHF

J gene: TRBJ2-2
D gene: .
V gene: TRBV3-1
clone size: many
CDR3 DNA: TGTGCCAGCAGCCAGGGAACACACGTTAACACCGGGGAGCTGTTTTTT
CDR3 protein: CASSQGTHVNTGELFF

J gene: TRBJ1-2
D gene: .
V gene: TRBV27
clone size: many
CDR3 DNA: TGTGCCAGCAGTCCCACGGACACCTACTATGGCTACACCTTC
CDR3 protein: CASSPTDTYYGYTF

J gene: TRBJ2-5
D gene: .
V gene: TRBV19
clone size: many
CDR3 DNA: TGTGCCAGTAGCGCAAGGACAGCCCAAGAGACCCAGTACTTC
CDR3 protein: CASSARTAQETQYF

J gene: TRBJ2-5
D gene: .
V gene: TRBV29-1
clone size: many
CDR3 DNA: TGCAGCGTTGAAAGTCACCAAGAGACCCAGTACTTC
CDR3 protein: CSVESHQETQYF

J gene: TRBJ2-3
D gene: .
V gene: TRBV11-2
clone size: .
CDR3 DNA: TGTGCCAGCAGCTTAGATCGGAACACAGATACGCAGTATTTT
CDR3 protein: CASSLDRNTDTQYF

J gene: TRBJ1-5
D gene: .
V gene: TRBV28
clone size: many
CDR3 DNA: TGTGCCAGCAGTGATCCCATCTACAATCAGCCCCAGCATTTT
CDR3 protein: CASSDPIYNQPQHF

J gene: TRBJ2-2
D gene: .
V gene: TRBV24-1
clone size: .
CDR3 DNA: TGTGCCACCAGTGATTTGCCGGCTTCGAACACCGGGGAGCTGTTTTTT
CDR3 protein: CATSDLPASNTGELFF

J gene: TRBJ2-5
D gene: TRBD1
V gene: TRBV5-1
clone size: .
CDR3 DNA: TGCGCCAGCAGCTTGAGTCCCGGGACAGGCCAAGAGACCCAGTACTTC
CDR3 protein: CASSLSPGTGQETQYF

J gene: TRBJ2-7
D gene: .
V gene: TRBV5-1
clone size: .
CDR3 DNA: TGCGCCAGCAGCTTGAACCCACCGTCCCACGAGCAGTACTTC
CDR3 protein: CASSLNPPSHEQYF

J gene: TRBJ2-2
D gene: TRBD1
V gene: TRBV7-8
clone size: few
CDR3 DNA: TGTGCCAGCAGCGTACAGGGGGACACCGGGGAGCTGTTTTTT
CDR3 protein: CASSVQGDTGELFF

J gene: TRBJ1-5
D gene: .
V gene: TRBV7-2
clone size: many
CDR3 DNA: TGTGCCAGCAGCTTAAAACAGTCCAATCAGCCCCAGCATTTT
CDR3 protein: CASSLKQSNQPQHF

J gene: TRBJ1-6
D gene: TRBD1
V gene: TRBV28
clone size: many
CDR3 DNA: TGTGCCAGCAGTTCCCGGGACAGGGTGGGTTCACCCCTCCACTTT
CDR3 protein: CASSSRDRVGSPLHF

J gene: TRBJ2-7
D gene: .
V gene: TRBV29-1
clone size: .
CDR3 DNA: TGCAGCGTTGGGGAGGGGGCCTACGAGCAGTACTTC
CDR3 protein: CSVGEGAYEQYF

J gene: TRBJ2-1
D gene: TRBD2
V gene: TRBV2
clone size: .
CDR3 DNA: TGTGCCAGCAGGACACTAGCGGGAGGGCCAAGTGAGCAGTTCTTC
CDR3 protein: CASRTLAGGPSEQFF

J gene: TRBJ1-4
D gene: .
V gene: TRBV7-9
clone size: .
CDR3 DNA: TGTGCCAGTCGACAACAGGGCGTTAATGAAAAACTGTTTTTT
CDR3 protein: CASRQQGVNEKLFF

J gene: TRBJ2-7
D gene: TRBD2
V gene: TRBV6-9
clone size: .
CDR3 DNA: TGTGCCAGCAGTTACGGACTAGCGGGGACCTCCTACGAGCAGTACTTC
CDR3 protein: CASSYGLAGTSYEQYF

J gene: TRBJ1-4
D gene: .
V gene: TRBV6-5
clone size: .
CDR3 DNA: TGTGCCAGCAGTTGGACAGTGGCTAATGAAAAACTGTTTTTT
CDR3 protein: CASSWTVANEKLFF

J gene: TRBJ2-7
D gene: TRBD2
V gene: TRBV5-1
clone size: .
CDR3 DNA: TGCGCCAGCAACTTGGGCAGTCAAACTAGCGGGAAGTCCTACGAGCAGTACTTC
CDR3 protein: CASNLGSQTSGKSYEQYF

J gene: TRBJ1-3
D gene: .
V gene: TRBV27
clone size: .
CDR3 DNA: TGTGCCAGCAGTTTATCTGGGGGCCCTGGAAACACCATATATTTT
CDR3 protein: CASSLSGGPGNTIYF